This TCR beta chain comes out of a study of blood T cell repertoires in COVID-19. Study-wide context: In each case, the material was cDNA or gDNA derived from T cells, B-cell-depleted T cells, or PBMCs.

This CDR3 is 16 amino acids long. J lost 6 bases, V lost 4 bases, and 11 bases had no gene match. Germline loops: CDR1 MGHRA, CDR2 YSYEKL. Authors' analysis steps: Amplification of reference gene primers was used by the study to estimate nucleated cell counts. The repertoire was sequenced with immunoSEQ multiplex PCR; TCRdb's copy has only in-frame clones and lacks some. That table supplies the V and J calls and clone size; D and trimming were determined from the DNA. Of about 150,000 clones listed, 70% to 85% are singletons. Patients from Seattle were sampled longitudinally, starting during active infection.

This clonotype was sampled from a man between 60 and 75 years old with COVID-19, enrolled during active disease. This chain links TRBV4-1 with TRBJ1-5, with 8 nucleotides matching TRBD1. Sequenced sample: peripheral blood. CDR3 sequence: CASSPGQGSGGQPQHF. The CDR3 DNA follows: TGCGCCAGCAGCCCCGGACAGGGATCGGGTGGTCAGCCCCAGCATTTT.